These 9 T cell receptor beta chains were all obtained from the same sample, sequenced in a study of CD8 T cells in ankylosing spondylitis (dated by TCRdb to 2015 to 2018). The paper as a whole reports these results and caveats: Blood from ankylosing spondylitis patients appeared to be characterized by a TCR beta motif composed of eight highly homologous amino acid variants.

The library was produced with 5' RACE. The reads were generated on an Illumina HiSeq 2500. In-frame beta chains were kept once TCRdb had trimmed the public reads at Q25 with fastp and called clones with MiXCR. Rows are unified per CDR3 protein, each entry keeping the most common DNA and genes. The sample table holds fewer than 550,000 distinct CDR3 sequences, of which approximately 5% were seen once. The ten largest make up under 4.5% of the sample. Antigens for these TCRs are unknown. Specimen: blood, either unsorted or a sorted T cell fraction (not recorded which). The receptors come from a male donor with ankylosing spondylitis.

This clonotype was counted many times. The CDR3 DNA reads as TGTGCCAGCCTGAAAAGTAGCAATCAGCCCCAGCATTTT. Amino acids: CASLKSSNQPQHF. The chain combines TRBV6-6 with TRBJ1-5; D is unclear. Trimming shortened V by 8 bases and J by 0 bases, and 8 bases separated the two germline ends. Germline CDR1 reads MNHNY; CDR2 reads SVGAGI (reference sequence). The CDR3 is 13 amino acids.

This clonotype was observed at least ten times. The chain recombines TRBV6-2 or TRBV6-3 with TRBJ1-1; no reliable D call. The V end was cut by 10 bases, the J end by 0 bases, with 12 bases between. Germline CDR1 reads MNHEY; CDR2 reads SVGEGT. The CDR3 contains 13 residues. The CDR3 DNA reads as TGTGCCACGGGCACGGCCATGAACACTGAAGCTTTCTTT. This codes for CATGTAMNTEAFF.

This clonotype was counted between two and nine times. The chain has TRBV14 and TRBJ2-6; D gene ambiguous. The CDR3 consists of 17 residues. Germline CDR1 SGHDN, CDR2 FVKESK. The germline V and J ends were trimmed by 4 bases and 2 bases, with 15 bases remaining between them. The CDR3 coding sequence is TGTGCCAGCAGCCCCCTTAGTAGTTGGGCTGGGGCCAACGTCCTGACTTTC. Translating gives CASSPLSSWAGANVLTF. The variable domain in full, completed from reference TRBV14 and TRBJ2-6, reads EAGVTQFPSHSVIEKGQTVTLRCDPISGHDNLYWYRRVMGKEIKFLLHFVKESKQDESGMPNNRFLAERTGGTYSTLKVQPAELEDSGVYFCASSPLSSWAGANVLTFGAGSRLTVL.

The gene calls are TRBV20-1 and TRBJ2-7; D gene uncertain. Trimming stripped 0 bases from V and 5 bases from J, with 2 bases between. From germline, CDR1 is DFQATT and CDR2 SNEGSKA (reference sequence). There are 10 residues in the CDR3. CDR3: CSARDHEQYF. CDR3 nucleotide sequence: TGCAGTGCTAGAGACCACGAGCAGTACTTC.

This clonotype has ten or more counts. The rearrangement uses TRBV5-1 and TRBJ1-2; TRBD1 agrees at 9 bases. CDR3 length: 16 amino acids. Germline V gene sequence: CDR1 SGHRS, CDR2 YFSETQ. J gave up 8 bases and V 3 bases, and 14 bases lay outside the gene matches. The CDR3, as DNA: TGCGCCAGCAGCTCCAGTCCCGGGACAGGGCCGGGCGGCTACACCTTC. Translated, it gives CASSSSPGTGPGGYTF.

This clonotype occurred many times. The chain has TRBV20-1 and TRBJ2-3; 9 bases are a match to TRBD2. J gave up 1 base and V 8 bases, and 7 bases lay outside the gene matches. The germline V gene has CDR1 DFQATT and CDR2 SNEGSKA (reference sequence). The CDR3 consists of 14 residues. CDR3 in DNA: TGCAGTCTCCCCATAGCGGGAGGCACAGATACGCAGTATTTT. This encodes CSLPIAGGTDTQYF.

This clonotype was seen ten or more times. The genes are TRBV20-1 and TRBJ2-4; D might be TRBD1 (7 bases). The germline V and J ends were trimmed by 6 bases and 2 bases, with 17 bases remaining between them. The CDR3 has 15 residues. Germline loops: CDR1 DFQATT, CDR2 SNEGSKA (reference sequence). CDR3 nucleotide sequence: TGCAGTGCGGGGGGACAGACCATCTCCAAAAACATTCAGTACTTC. This sequence encodes CSAGGQTISKNIQYF.

This clonotype was found many times. The V call is TRBV11-1, the J call TRBJ2-7; D unresolved. In germline, CDR1 is SGHAT, CDR2 FQDESV (reference sequence). Trimming shortened V by 3 bases and J by 5 bases, and 8 bases separated the two germline ends. This CDR3 has 12 residues. The CDR3 region is CASSFRPNEQYF. The CDR3 DNA sequence: TGTGCCAGCAGCTTCCGACCCAACGAGCAGTACTTC.

The J gene is TRBJ2-7, the V gene TRBV4-2, with 9 bases that match TRBD2. The CDR3 length is 14 residues. V trimming: 4 bases; J trimming: 3 bases; junction bases outside the gene matches: 4. Germline-derived CDR1 and CDR2 are LGHNA and YNFKEQ. CDR3 in amino acids: CASSRSSGNYEQYF. CDR3 nucleotides: TGTGCCAGCAGCCGGTCTAGCGGGAACTACGAGCAGTACTTC.